These 19 T cell receptor beta chains were all obtained from the same sample, sequenced in a study of blood T cell repertoires in COVID-19. Some clones are missing from TCRdb's copy, which holds only in-frame ones; the method was immunoSEQ multiplex PCR. The sample records 120,000 to 150,000 clones, 84% being singletons. The specimen sequenced was PBMCs or T cells enriched from blood (not recorded which). Every receptor here comes from a man aged 50-59 years in a cohort exposed to, infected with or recovered from COVID-19 (not recorded which).

As DNA, the CDR3 is TGTGCCAGCAGTTTAAACTCGGCGGGAAGTCCCTACGAGCAGTACTTC. It encodes CASSLNSAGSPYEQYF. The chain employs TRBV28 and TRBJ2-7; TRBD2 is a possible D gene (6 bases). V gave up 2 bases and J gave up 2 bases, with 16 bases separating them. This CDR3 has 16 residues. Germline values: CDR1 MDHEN, CDR2 SYDVKM. Combining the CDR3 with reference TRBV28 and TRBJ2-7 gives the whole variable domain DVKVTQSSRYLVKRTGEKVFLECVQDMDHENMFWYRQDPGLGLRLIYFSYDVKMKEKGDIPEGYSVSREKKERFSLILESASTNQTSMYLCASSLNSAGSPYEQYFGPGTRLTVT.

The chain carries TRBV30 and TRBJ2-1; D is possibly TRBD1 (6 bases). CDR3 length: 13 residues. Germline V gene lookup returns CDR1 GTSNPN and CDR2 SVGIG (reference sequence). Deletions cut 1 base from V and 12 bases from J, with 16 bases between. This CDR3 is CAWSALDRNGQFF. CDR3 in DNA: TGTGCCTGGAGTGCCCTCGACAGGAACGGGCAGTTCTTC.

The chain carries TRBV6-6 and TRBJ1-2; 7 bases agree with TRBD1. The CDR3 contains 15 residues. Germline V gives CDR1 MNHNY, CDR2 SVGAGI (reference sequence). V shed 2 bases, J shed 4 bases, and the junction held 7 bases outside the gene matches. The CDR3 region has the DNA TGTGCCAGCAGTTACCCACCGGGACAGAGCTATGGCTACACCTTC. Its protein product is CASSYPPGQSYGYTF.

V gene TRBV7-6 combines with J gene TRBJ1-1, with 9 bases aligning to TRBD1. V shed 5 bases and J 4 bases; nucleotides not matched to a gene: 11. The germline gives CDR1 SGHVS, CDR2 FNYEAQ. This CDR3 is 16 amino acids long. CDR3 amino acids: CASSPRTGAFGTEAFF. The DNA of the CDR3 is TGTGCCAGCAGCCCTAGGACAGGGGCGTTTGGCACTGAAGCTTTCTTT.

The rearrangement uses TRBV27 and TRBJ1-1; D perhaps matches TRBD1 (6 bases). In germline, CDR1 is MNHEY, CDR2 SMNVEV (reference sequence). The CDR3 has 15 amino acids. Trimming left V 2 bases short and J 0 bases short, with 10 bases between. The CDR3 sequence: CASSLGTSLNTEAFF. CDR3 DNA: TGTGCCAGCAGTTTAGGGACAAGCTTGAACACTGAAGCTTTCTTT.

This chain connects TRBV7-2 to TRBJ2-5; D is possibly TRBD2 (5 bases). The CDR3 length is 16 residues. Germline V gene lookup returns CDR1 SGHTA and CDR2 FQGNSA. V lost 5 bases and J 5 bases, leaving 21 bases between the germline ends. CDR3 nucleotide sequence: TGTGCCAGCAGCCCTGGACTCTCTCCCTCCGGGGAGACCCAGTACTTC. This gives the protein CASSPGLSPSGETQYF.

This clone was observed a few times. The chain has TRBV24-1 and TRBJ2-1, with D unclear. V was shortened by 2 bases and J by 4 bases, with 5 bases between the two germline ends. The CDR3 is 13 residues long. CDR1 is KGHDR and CDR2 is SFDVKD in the germline V gene. The CDR3 DNA sequence: TGTGCCACCAGTGATTCGGAGTACAATGAGCAGTTCTTC. Protein: CATSDSEYNEQFF.

As to this clone: The sample has other DNA sequences that encode this CDR3 too. The chain has TRBV29-1 and TRBJ1-2; the match to TRBD1 covers 8 bases. CDR3 length: 13 amino acids. J lost 2 bases, V lost 6 bases, and 5 bases had no gene match. From germline, CDR1 is SQVTM and CDR2 ANQGSEA. This chain's CDR3 is CSVETGANYGYTF. As DNA, the CDR3 is TGCAGCGTGGAGACAGGGGCAAACTATGGCTACACCTTC.

V gene TRBV11-3 combines with J gene TRBJ1-3; weak D call: TRBD1 (5 bases). CDR3 length: 15 residues. CDR1 SGHNT and CDR2 YENEEA come from the germline V gene. V was clipped by 5 bases and J by 1 base, with 12 bases between them. DNA of the CDR3: TGTGCCAGCAGCCTCGACAGTCTGTCTGGAAACACCATATATTTT. Residues: CASSLDSLSGNTIYF.

The V call is TRBV2, the J call TRBJ2-1; 9 nucleotides agree with TRBD1. The J segment lost 6 bases and the V segment lost 1 base, leaving 13 bases of the junction unmatched. This CDR3 has 18 residues. CDR1 and CDR2 (germline): SNHLY, FYNNEI. In DNA, the CDR3 is TGTGCCAGCAGTGAAGGGGGTAGTTGGGACAGGGTATCCAATGAGCAGTTCTTC. Translated, it gives CASSEGGSWDRVSNEQFF.

This chain joins TRBV28 and TRBJ1-2; perhaps TRBD1 as D (5 bases). V lost 6 bases to trimming and J lost 7 bases, with 9 bases between them. The CDR3 has 11 amino acids. CDR1 and CDR2 from the germline V gene are MDHEN and SYDVKM. CDR3 sequence reads: CASSWGGGYTF. CDR3 bases: TGTGCCAGCAGCTGGGGGGGTGGCTACACCTTC.

The V and J genes are TRBV29-1 and TRBJ1-2; D is uncertain. The CDR3 extends over 12 amino acids. The V gene's germline CDR1 is SQVTM and CDR2 ANQGSEA. The V end lost 4 bases, the J end lost 1 base, and 7 bases lay between the germline ends. Written as DNA, the CDR3 is TGCAGCGTTGTTAATAATAACTATGGCTACACCTTC. This translates into CSVVNNNYGYTF.

Concerning this clone: This CDR3 is also generated by other DNA sequences in the sample. V usage is TRBV15 and J usage is TRBJ2-2; D gene unclear. The CDR3 totals 13 residues. V was clipped by 0 bases and J by 7 bases, with 6 bases between them. The V gene's germline CDR1 is LNHNV and CDR2 YYDKDF (reference sequence). CDR3 nucleotides: TGTGCCACCAGCAGAGATCGTAGCGGGGAGCTGTTTTTT. This gives the protein CATSRDRSGELFF.

The rearrangement links TRBV7-2 to TRBJ2-3, with D unresolved. Per the germline V gene, CDR1 is SGHTA and CDR2 is FQGNSA. The ends were cut back, 2 bases at V and 2 bases at J, with 5 bases in the middle. CDR3 length: 13 residues. CDR3 protein: CASSLPITDTQYF. Here the CDR3 DNA reads TGTGCCAGCAGCTTACCTATCACAGATACGCAGTATTTT.

This clone appeared a few times. V usage is TRBV4-3 and J usage is TRBJ1-1; maybe TRBD1 (6 bases). V shed 1 base and J shed 11 bases, with 14 bases lying between them. The CDR3 contains 13 residues. Germline V gene lookup returns CDR1 LGHNA and CDR2 YSLEER. The CDR3 sequence: CASSQARGGEAFF. The CDR3 nucleotides read TGCGCCAGCAGCCAAGCCAGGGGAGGGGAGGCTTTCTTT.

The chain combines TRBV12-3 or TRBV12-4 with TRBJ1-6; D is possibly TRBD1 (6 bases). V was pared by 6 bases and J by 12 bases, with 15 bases between. This CDR3 region has 13 residues. The CDR3 region is CASSTSEGEPLHF. The CDR3 nucleotides are TGTGCCAGCAGCACCAGTGAGGGGGAACCCCTCCACTTT.

This chain joins TRBV7-8 and TRBJ1-2; D might be TRBD1 (5 bases). This CDR3 comprises 14 residues. V shed 5 bases and J shed 8 bases, with 18 bases lying between them. Germline loops: CDR1 SGHVS, CDR2 FQNEAQ. The CDR3 bases are TGTGCCAGCAGCCCTGGGGGGTGGGGCCAGGGCTACACCTTC. Translation: CASSPGGWGQGYTF.

The CDR3 sequence is CAISEMTGTEAFF. CDR3 nucleotide sequence: TGTGCCATCAGTGAGATGACAGGTACTGAAGCTTTCTTT. The chain recombines TRBV10-3 with TRBJ1-1; possible D gene TRBD1, 6 bases. V lost 2 bases, J lost 5 bases, and 9 bases lay in between. Germline values: CDR1 ENHRY, CDR2 SYGVKD. The CDR3 sequence is 13 residues long.

The V call is TRBV5-1, the J call TRBJ2-5, with 10 bases that match TRBD2. The germline gives CDR1 SGHRS, CDR2 YFSETQ. The CDR3 has 14 amino acids. V shed 4 bases, J shed 5 bases, and the junction held 5 bases outside the gene matches. CDR3 amino acids: CASSSGGAGETQYF. CDR3 DNA sequence: TGCGCCAGCAGCAGCGGGGGGGCCGGGGAGACCCAGTACTTC.